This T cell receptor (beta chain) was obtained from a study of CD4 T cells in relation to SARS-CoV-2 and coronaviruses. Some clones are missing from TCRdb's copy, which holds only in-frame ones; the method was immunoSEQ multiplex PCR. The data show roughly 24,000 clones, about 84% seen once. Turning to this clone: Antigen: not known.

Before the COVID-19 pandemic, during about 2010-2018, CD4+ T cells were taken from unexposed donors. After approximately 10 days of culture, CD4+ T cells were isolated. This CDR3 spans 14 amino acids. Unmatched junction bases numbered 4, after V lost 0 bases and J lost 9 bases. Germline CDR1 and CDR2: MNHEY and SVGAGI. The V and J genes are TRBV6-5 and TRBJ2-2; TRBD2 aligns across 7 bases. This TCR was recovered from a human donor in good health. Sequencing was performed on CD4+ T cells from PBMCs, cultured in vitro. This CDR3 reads CASSYSREYRELFF. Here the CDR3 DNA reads TGTGCCAGCAGTTACTCGCGGGAGTACCGGGAGCTGTTTTTT.